A single sample is the source of the 13 T cell receptor beta chains below, sequenced in a study of cytomegalovirus exposure and HLA in healthy donors. 60 Vbeta and 13 Jbeta primers were used in PCR. Sequenced by immunoSEQ multiplex PCR; TCRdb stores in-frame clones only, minus some. The sample has around 68,000 clones; around 79% are singletons. Sequencing used PBMCs. The receptors originated from a woman in her 30s in good health and CMV-seropositive.

The chain uses TRBV29-1 and TRBJ1-2; the D gene is possibly TRBD1 (5 bases). Germline V gives CDR1 SQVTM, CDR2 ANQGSEA. This CDR3 is built from 14 residues. The V end was cut by 0 bases, the J end by 6 bases, with 14 bases between. CDR3 in amino acids: CSVEDLGGGNGYTF. For the CDR3, the DNA is TGCAGCGTTGAAGATTTGGGGGGGGGAAATGGCTACACCTTC.

The chain combines TRBV29-1 with TRBJ1-1, with 9 positions matching TRBD1. The V gene end was trimmed by 0 bases and the J gene end by 11 bases; junction bases not matched to a gene: 4. CDR3 length equals 12 residues. Germline CDR1 SQVTM, CDR2 ANQGSEA. CDR3: CSVEEGQGGAFF. The CDR3 bases are TGCAGCGTTGAAGAGGGACAGGGAGGCGCTTTCTTT.

The chain has TRBV18 and TRBJ2-1; D unclear. Germline V CDR1 and CDR2: KGHSH, LQKENI. V was cut by 1 base and J by 9 bases, with 7 bases left in between. The CDR3 totals 12 residues. Written as DNA, the CDR3 is TGTGCCAGCTCACCACGGCGGCCTGAGCAGTTCTTC. Encoded protein: CASSPRRPEQFF.

The V gene is TRBV5-1, the J gene TRBJ2-7; 10 bases agree with TRBD2. The V segment lost 3 bases and the J segment 6 bases; nucleotides outside the gene matches: 9. The CDR3 is 15 residues long. Germline-derived CDR1 and CDR2 are SGHRS and YFSETQ. The CDR3 DNA follows: TGCGCCAGCAGCTCTAGCGGGAGTAGGAGCAGCGAGCAGTACTTC. This translates into CASSSSGSRSSEQYF.

This rearrangement joins TRBV28 to TRBJ2-1; 9 bases fit TRBD2. CDR3 length: 14 residues. After removal of 5 bases from V and 5 bases from J, the junction contained 4 bases not matched to a gene. Per the germline V gene, CDR1 is MDHEN and CDR2 is SYDVKM. CDR3 sequence reads: CASSVAGGHNEQFF. For the CDR3, the DNA is TGTGCCAGCAGTGTTGCGGGAGGGCACAATGAGCAGTTCTTC.

This chain joins TRBV9 and TRBJ2-5; D possibly corresponds to TRBD2 (6 bases). The germline V gene encodes CDR1 SGDLS and CDR2 YYNGEE. The ends were cut back, 4 bases at V and 5 bases at J, with 18 bases in the middle. The CDR3 has 15 residues. CDR3 coding DNA: TGTGCCAGCAGCCCGTCAGGGACTTACAGGGAGACCCAGTACTTC. Translated, it gives CASSPSGTYRETQYF.

A note on this clone: This sample also contains other DNA sequences that code for the same CDR3. V is TRBV9 and J is TRBJ2-1; TRBD2 agrees at 11 bases. The CDR3 contains 15 residues. Germline CDR1 is SGDLS and CDR2 is YYNGEE. J lost 5 bases, V lost 0 bases, and 1 base had no gene match. The CDR3 region has the DNA TGTGCCAGCAGCGTAGGACTAGCGGGAAACAATGAGCAGTTCTTC. Its protein is CASSVGLAGNNEQFF.

The rearrangement links TRBV2 to TRBJ1-2; 9 nucleotides line up with TRBD1. CDR3 length: 14 residues. V trimming: 1 base; J trimming: 4 bases; junction bases outside the gene matches: 1. Germline V lookup: CDR1 SNHLY, CDR2 FYNNEI. The CDR3 DNA reads TGTGCCAGCAGTGAAGGGACAGGGGCCTATGGCTACACCTTC. Translated, it gives CASSEGTGAYGYTF. The variable domain in full, with the rest retrieved from reference TRBV2 and TRBJ1-2, is EPEVTQTPSHQVTQMGQEVILRCVPISNHLYFYWYRQILGQKVEFLVSFYNNEISEKSEIFDDQFSVERPDGSNFTLKIRSTKLEDSAMYFCASSEGTGAYGYTFGSGTRLTVV.

The chain combines TRBV19 with TRBJ2-3; 11 nucleotides align to TRBD1. The J segment lost 6 bases and the V segment lost 4 bases, leaving 3 bases of the junction unmatched. The CDR3 runs 14 residues. CDR1 and CDR2 (germline): LNHDA, SQIVND (reference sequence). CDR3 region: CASSKGQGGDTQYF. The CDR3 nucleotides are TGTGCCAGTAGTAAGGGACAGGGGGGGGATACGCAGTATTTT.

The chain uses TRBV6-1 and TRBJ2-7, with 7 bases that match TRBD1. Unmatched junction bases numbered 8, after V lost 6 bases and J lost 0 bases. Germline CDR1 MNHNS, CDR2 SASEGT. There are 15 residues in the CDR3. CDR3 coding DNA: TGTGCCAGCAGGCCCGGGTCAGGGGGCTCCTACGAGCAGTACTTC. Amino acids: CASRPGSGGSYEQYF.

This clone was observed a few times. This rearrangement joins TRBV6-5 to TRBJ1-2; D may be TRBD1 (5 bases). The CDR3 has 13 residues. The germline V gene has CDR1 MNHEY and CDR2 SVGAGI. Between the trimmed V and J ends, which lost 11 bases and 2 bases, there was a span of 15 bases. This CDR3 reads CASYSTVNYGYTF. CDR3 coding DNA: TGTGCCTCCTATTCGACAGTAAACTATGGCTACACCTTC.

V usage is TRBV12-1 and J usage is TRBJ2-3; the table's D call TRBD1 went unverified against the DNA. TRBV12-1 is a documented pseudogene. There are 16 residues in the CDR3. CDR3 residues: CASSSVSGQFTDTQYF. For the CDR3, the DNA is TGTGCCAGCAGCTCGGTGTCGGGACAGTTCACAGATACGCAGTATTTT.

V gene TRBV2 combines with J gene TRBJ2-1, with 12 bases that match TRBD1. Germline CDR1 reads SNHLY; CDR2 reads FYNNEI. The CDR3 runs to 16 residues. Losses at the gene ends were 11 bases for V and 6 bases for J; bases not matched to a gene: 14. This chain's CDR3 is CAGTNLRGQGANEQFF. In nucleotides, the CDR3 is TGTGCCGGAACGAACCTAAGGGGACAGGGGGCCAATGAGCAGTTCTTC.